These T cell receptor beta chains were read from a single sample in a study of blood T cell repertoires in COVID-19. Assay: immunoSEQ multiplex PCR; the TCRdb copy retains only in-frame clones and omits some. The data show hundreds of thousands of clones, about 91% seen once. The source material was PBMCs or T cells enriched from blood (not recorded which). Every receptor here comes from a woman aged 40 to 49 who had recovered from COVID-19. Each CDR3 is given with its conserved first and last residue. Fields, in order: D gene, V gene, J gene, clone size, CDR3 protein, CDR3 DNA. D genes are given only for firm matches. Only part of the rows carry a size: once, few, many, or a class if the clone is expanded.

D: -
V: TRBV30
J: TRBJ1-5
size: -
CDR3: CAWSGGSGGDQPQHF
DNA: TGTGCCTGGAGTGGGGGATCGGGGGGTGATCAGCCCCAGCATTTT

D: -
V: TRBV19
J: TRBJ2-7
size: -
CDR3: CASSIDGLAGYEQYF
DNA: TGTGCCAGTAGTATAGACGGTCTCGCGGGGTACGAGCAGTACTTC

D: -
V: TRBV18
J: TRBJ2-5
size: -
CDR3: CASSPPRSQGQETQYF
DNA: TGTGCCAGCTCACCACCGCGATCCCAGGGACAAGAGACCCAGTACTTC

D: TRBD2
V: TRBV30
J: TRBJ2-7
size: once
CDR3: CAWSVMAGEYEQYF
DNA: TGTGCCTGGAGTGTAATGGCGGGAGAGTACGAGCAGTACTTC

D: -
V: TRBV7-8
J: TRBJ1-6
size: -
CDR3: CASSLPTGNSPLHF
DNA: TGTGCCAGCAGCCTACCAACAGGGAATTCACCCCTCCACTTT

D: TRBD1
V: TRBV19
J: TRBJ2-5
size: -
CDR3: CASSTAGTGNPQETQYF
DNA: TGTGCCAGTAGTACCGCCGGGACAGGGAACCCCCAAGAGACCCAGTACTTC

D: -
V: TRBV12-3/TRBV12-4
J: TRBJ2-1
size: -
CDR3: CASRHEERNEQFF
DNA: TGTGCCAGCAGGCACGAGGAGAGGAATGAGCAGTTCTTC

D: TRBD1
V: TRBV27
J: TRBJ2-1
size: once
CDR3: CASSLVGQGKNEQFF
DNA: TGTGCCAGCAGTTTAGTGGGACAGGGGAAAAATGAGCAGTTCTTC

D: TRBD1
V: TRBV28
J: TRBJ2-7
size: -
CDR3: CASSFGTGTHEQYF
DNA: TGTGCCAGCAGTTTCGGGACAGGGACCCACGAGCAGTACTTC

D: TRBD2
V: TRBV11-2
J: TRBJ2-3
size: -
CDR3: CASSVSGGTSTDTQYF
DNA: TGTGCCAGCAGCGTTAGCGGGGGGACTAGCACAGATACGCAGTATTTT

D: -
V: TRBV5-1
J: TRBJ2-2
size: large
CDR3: CASSFDRSGTGELFF
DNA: TGCGCCAGCAGCTTTGACAGGTCGGGCACCGGGGAGCTGTTTTTT

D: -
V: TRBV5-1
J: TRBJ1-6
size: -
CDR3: CASSFYSLTGFGSPLHF
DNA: TGCGCCAGCAGTTTTTACTCCCTTACAGGGTTCGGTTCACCCCTCCACTTT

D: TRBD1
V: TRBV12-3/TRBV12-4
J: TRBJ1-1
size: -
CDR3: CASSRQGEAFF
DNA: TGTGCCAGCAGTAGACAGGGTGAAGCTTTCTTT

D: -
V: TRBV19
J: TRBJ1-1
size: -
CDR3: CASSIGIRRGSGTEAFF
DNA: TGTGCCAGTAGTATAGGGATACGTCGGGGGTCTGGCACTGAAGCTTTCTTT

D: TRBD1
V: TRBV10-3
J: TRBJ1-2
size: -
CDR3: CAISRQGTNYGYTF
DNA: TGTGCCATCAGTAGACAGGGAACTAACTATGGCTACACCTTC

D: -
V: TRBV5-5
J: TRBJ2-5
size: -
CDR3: CASSLSERYQETQYF
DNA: TGTGCCAGCAGCTTGTCGGAGCGGTACCAAGAGACCCAGTACTTC

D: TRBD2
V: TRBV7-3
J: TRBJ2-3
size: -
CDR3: CASSLTGLAGGTQYF
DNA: TGTGCCAGCAGCTTAACGGGACTAGCGGGGGGTACGCAGTATTTT

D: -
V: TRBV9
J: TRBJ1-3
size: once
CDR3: CASSVYRDSRNTIYF
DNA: TGTGCCAGCAGCGTCTACAGGGATTCGAGAAACACCATATATTTT

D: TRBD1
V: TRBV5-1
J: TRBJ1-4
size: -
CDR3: CASSTDRGNEKLFF
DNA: TGCGCCAGCAGCACCGACAGGGGGAATGAAAAACTGTTTTTT

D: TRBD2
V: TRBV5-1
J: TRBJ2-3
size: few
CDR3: CASSLGTSGRPTDTQYF
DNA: TGCGCCAGCAGCTTGGGGACTAGCGGGAGGCCCACAGATACGCAGTATTTT

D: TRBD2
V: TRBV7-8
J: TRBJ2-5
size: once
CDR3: CASSLGGGPPQETQYF
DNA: TGTGCCAGCAGCTTAGGCGGGGGGCCCCCACAAGAGACCCAGTACTTC

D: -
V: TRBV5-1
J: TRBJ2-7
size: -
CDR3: CASSTRTGGASYEQYF
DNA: TGCGCCAGCAGCACCCGTACAGGGGGGGCCTCCTACGAGCAGTACTTC

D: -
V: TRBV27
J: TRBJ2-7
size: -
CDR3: CASYDGHIYEQYF
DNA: TGTGCCAGCTATGATGGCCACATCTACGAGCAGTACTTC

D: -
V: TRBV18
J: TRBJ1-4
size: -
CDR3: CASSWAGNEKLFF
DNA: TGTGCCAGCTCCTGGGCGGGGAATGAAAAACTGTTTTTT

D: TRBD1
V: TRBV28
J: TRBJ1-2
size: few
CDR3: CASSFGTGSMGYTF
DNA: TGTGCCAGCAGTTTCGGGACAGGTTCTATGGGCTACACCTTC

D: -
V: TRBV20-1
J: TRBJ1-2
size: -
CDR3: CSASGAAGGGGYTF
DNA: TGCAGTGCTAGTGGGGCGGCGGGAGGCGGTGGCTACACCTTC

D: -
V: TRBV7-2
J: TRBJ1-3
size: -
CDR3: CASSLRVSTGNTIYF
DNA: TGTGCCAGCAGCCTCCGGGTTTCCACTGGAAACACCATATATTTT

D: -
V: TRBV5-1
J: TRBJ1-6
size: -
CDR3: CASSPSGNSPLHF
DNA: TGCGCCAGCAGCCCATCGGGGAATTCACCCCTCCACTTT